This T cell receptor (beta chain) was sequenced for a study of T-cell memory formation after mild COVID-19. Germline V gene sequence: CDR1 DFQATT, CDR2 SNEGSKA (reference sequence). Trimming left V 6 bases short and J 10 bases short, with 18 bases between. The CDR3 consists of 12 residues. TCRdb fed the 5' RACE reads into MiXCR, producing one record per CDR3 protein. The table shows 100,000 to 150,000 distinct CDR3 sequences, with approximately 15% occurring only once. This receptor was identified in a young man who had mild COVID-19 (a few samples of this study predate the infection). Cell type and time point are not known. This chain uses TRBV20-1 with TRBJ1-1, with D perhaps TRBD1 (5 bases). Sample: PBMCs or a T cell subset sorted from them (not recorded which). Written as DNA, the CDR3 is TGCAGTGCCCCAGGGCCCACCCAGGGAGCTTTCTTT. Protein: CSAPGPTQGAFF.